Listed below are T cell receptor beta chains from one sample, sequenced in a study of response to subunit inactivated influenza vaccine. TCRdb itself ran the RT-PCR reads through MiXCR, one entry per CDR3 protein. Of about 520,000 distinct CDR3 sequences in the sample, roughly 11% were seen once. The input for sequencing was PBMCs from blood, taken more than 35 days after vaccination. All receptors derive from a man aged 45-65 years who received an inactivated influenza vaccine. Each CDR3 is given with its conserved first and last residue. The D gene is left open where the match is weak. A row's size may be missing; if present it is once, few, many or a size class.

CASSLEVTGGGYTF	TGCGCCAGCAGCTTGGAGGTGACAGGGGGAGGCTACACCTTC	TRBD1	-	TRBV5-1	TRBJ1-2
CSARDPGGGYGYTF	TGCAGTGCTAGAGACCCTGGGGGGGGCTATGGCTACACCTTC	-	-	TRBV20-1	TRBJ1-2
CASSPGLAGIYEQYF	TGTGCCAGCAGCCCCGGACTAGCGGGAATATACGAGCAGTACTTC	TRBD2	-	TRBV3-1	TRBJ2-7
CASSLTGGGRASGELFF	TGTGCCAGCAGCTTAACTGGAGGTGGGAGGGCCTCCGGGGAGCTGTTTTTT	TRBD2	few	TRBV7-3	TRBJ2-2
CAVRGLITDTQYF	TGTGCCGTAAGAGGACTGATCACAGATACGCAGTATTTT	-	once	TRBV10-3	TRBJ2-3
CASSYSSWGQRNEQFF	TGTGCCAGCAGTTACTCGAGTTGGGGACAAAGGAATGAGCAGTTCTTC	-	-	TRBV6-2/TRBV6-3	TRBJ2-1
CAISGTGDSNQPQHF	TGTGCCATCAGTGGAACAGGGGATAGCAATCAGCCCCAGCATTTT	TRBD1	-	TRBV10-3	TRBJ1-5
CSVGDRSYEQYF	TGCAGCGTTGGGGACAGGTCCTACGAGCAGTACTTC	TRBD1	many	TRBV29-1	TRBJ2-7
CASSQEHLSPLHF	TGTGCCAGCAGCCAAGAGCACCTTTCACCCCTCCACTTT	-	few	TRBV14	TRBJ1-6
CSAWDRGASPLHF	TGCAGTGCGTGGGACAGGGGTGCTTCACCCCTCCACTTT	TRBD1	few	TRBV20-1	TRBJ1-6
CASSSRPLQGNYGYTF	TGTGCCAGCAGCTCTCGACCTTTACAGGGGAACTATGGCTACACCTTC	TRBD1	-	TRBV7-8	TRBJ1-2
CASSLAVARSGNTIYF	TGTGCCAGCAGCTTAGCGGTGGCTCGTTCTGGAAACACCATATATTTT	-	few	TRBV7-9	TRBJ1-3
CASSARGSYEQYF	TGTGCCAGCAGCGCCCGGGGTTCCTACGAGCAGTACTTC	-	many	TRBV7-2	TRBJ2-7
CASSVGGTSLDEQYF	TGTGCCAGCAGTGTGGGAGGGACTAGCTTGGACGAGCAGTACTTC	TRBD2	-	TRBV25-1	TRBJ2-7
CASSLLPRRRNTEAFF	TGTGCCAGCAGCTTACTTCCAAGGAGACGAAACACTGAAGCTTTCTTT	-	few	TRBV7-9	TRBJ1-1
CASSYSRTDTDTQYF	TGTGCCAGCAGTTATTCCAGGACTGACACAGATACGCAGTATTTT	-	many	TRBV12-3/TRBV12-4	TRBJ2-3
CASTPSGRGTEQYF	TGTGCCAGCACGCCTAGCGGGAGGGGTACCGAGCAGTACTTC	TRBD2	-	TRBV27	TRBJ2-7
CASSLGRGSSYNEQFF	TGTGCCAGCAGCTTAGGACGCGGGAGCTCCTACAATGAGCAGTTCTTC	TRBD2	-	TRBV11-3	TRBJ2-1
CASSSTVSAGGLGELFF	TGTGCCAGCAGCTCTACGGTGTCGGCAGGGGGCCTCGGGGAGCTGTTTTTT	TRBD1	-	TRBV7-3	TRBJ2-2
CASSQGASGGGRNTEAFF	TGCGCCAGCAGCCAAGGTGCCTCCGGGGGGGGAAGGAACACTGAAGCTTTCTTT	-	few	TRBV4-1	TRBJ1-1
CASSLQFTGELFF	TGTGCCAGCAGCTTACAATTCACCGGGGAGCTGTTTTTT	-	-	TRBV7-2	TRBJ2-2
CASSLWTGRPYEQYF	TGTGCCAGCAGTCTGTGGACAGGGCGACCCTACGAGCAGTACTTC	TRBD1	many	TRBV12-3/TRBV12-4	TRBJ2-7
CSARDGPAGTDTQYF	TGCAGTGCTAGAGATGGCCCAGCAGGCACAGATACGCAGTATTTT	-	few	TRBV20-1	TRBJ2-3
CASSLTPRQGSDYGYTF	TGTGCCAGCAGCTTAACCCCTCGACAGGGCTCGGACTATGGCTACACCTTC	TRBD1	-	TRBV7-2	TRBJ1-2
CASSFISGGSYEQYF	TGTGCCAGCAGTTTCATTAGCGGGGGCTCCTACGAGCAGTACTTC	TRBD2	few	TRBV12-3/TRBV12-4	TRBJ2-7
CATSDLGGLGEETQYF	TGTGCCACCAGTGATTTAGGCGGATTGGGCGAAGAGACCCAGTACTTC	-	-	TRBV24-1	TRBJ2-5
CSVGSLAGGRYNEQFF	TGCAGCGTTGGGTCCCTAGCGGGGGGAAGGTACAATGAGCAGTTCTTC	TRBD2	-	TRBV29-1	TRBJ2-1
CASSVDSGSETQYF	TGTGCCAGCAGCGTAGATTCAGGGAGTGAGACCCAGTACTTC	-	-	TRBV9	TRBJ2-5
CASSGQIQETQYF	TGTGCCAGTTCGGGACAGATTCAAGAGACCCAGTACTTC	TRBD1	-	TRBV28	TRBJ2-5
CASPIPDTQYF	TGTGCCAGCCCCATCCCAGATACGCAGTATTTT	-	many	TRBV7-2	TRBJ2-3
CASTIGTREKYF	TGTGCCAGCACCATCGGGACGCGTGAGAAATATTTT	-	-	TRBV12-3/TRBV12-4	TRBJ1-3
CATSRDLRVGYEQYF	TGTGCCACCAGCAGAGATCTAAGGGTAGGGTACGAGCAGTACTTC	-	-	TRBV15	TRBJ2-7
CASSLGTTGFGSYEQYF	TGTGCCAGCAGTTTGGGAACCACAGGGTTCGGGTCCTACGAGCAGTACTTC	-	-	TRBV27	TRBJ2-7